This entry lists 3 T cell receptor beta chains sequenced from one sample in a study of preoperative IRX-2 immunotherapy in early breast cancer. Treatment defined: preoperative locoregional IRX-2 cytokine immunotherapy. Here immunoSEQ multiplex PCR was the method, and the copy in TCRdb shows in-frame clones only, minus some. The sample lists tens of thousands of clones; approximately 89% were seen once. The material was tumor tissue, obtained after IRX-2 immunotherapy. These receptors originate from a human donor with breast cancer.

About this clone itself: The junction and the germline gene differ at one end; a read error may be behind it. The chain uses TRBV6-8 and TRBJ1-5; D is uncertain. The germline V gene has CDR1 MNHGY and CDR2 SAAAGT. The length of the CDR3 is 13 residues. CDR3 sequence reads: CAISSQGNQPQHF. CDR3 DNA sequence: TGTGCCATCAGTTCACAAGGGAATCAGCCCCAGCATTTT.

The chain employs TRBV7-8 and TRBJ2-2, with 10 nucleotides matching TRBD2. Germline-derived CDR1 and CDR2 are SGHVS and FQNEAQ. Trimming removed 1 base from V and 0 bases from J; junction bases left unmatched: 2. The CDR3 has 17 residues. In nucleotides, the CDR3 is TGTGCCAGCAGCTTAGGTACTAGCGGGGCGAACACCGGGGAGCTGTTTTTT. Amino acid sequence: CASSLGTSGANTGELFF.

The rearrangement uses TRBV18 and TRBJ1-2; 12 bases map to TRBD1. J gave up 8 bases and V 2 bases, and 6 bases lay outside the gene matches. CDR1 is KGHSH and CDR2 is LQKENI in the germline V gene. The CDR3 extends over 15 amino acids. The CDR3 spells CASSPRGQGAEGYTF. In nucleotides, the CDR3 is TGTGCCAGCTCACCAAGGGGACAGGGGGCAGAAGGCTACACCTTC. Looking up the rest from reference TRBV18 and TRBJ1-2 gives the full variable domain: NAGVMQNPRHLVRRRGQEARLRCSPMKGHSHVYWYRQLPEEGLKFMVYLQKENIIDESGMPKERFSAEFPKEGPSILRIQQVVRGDSAAYFCASSPRGQGAEGYTFGSGTRLTVV.